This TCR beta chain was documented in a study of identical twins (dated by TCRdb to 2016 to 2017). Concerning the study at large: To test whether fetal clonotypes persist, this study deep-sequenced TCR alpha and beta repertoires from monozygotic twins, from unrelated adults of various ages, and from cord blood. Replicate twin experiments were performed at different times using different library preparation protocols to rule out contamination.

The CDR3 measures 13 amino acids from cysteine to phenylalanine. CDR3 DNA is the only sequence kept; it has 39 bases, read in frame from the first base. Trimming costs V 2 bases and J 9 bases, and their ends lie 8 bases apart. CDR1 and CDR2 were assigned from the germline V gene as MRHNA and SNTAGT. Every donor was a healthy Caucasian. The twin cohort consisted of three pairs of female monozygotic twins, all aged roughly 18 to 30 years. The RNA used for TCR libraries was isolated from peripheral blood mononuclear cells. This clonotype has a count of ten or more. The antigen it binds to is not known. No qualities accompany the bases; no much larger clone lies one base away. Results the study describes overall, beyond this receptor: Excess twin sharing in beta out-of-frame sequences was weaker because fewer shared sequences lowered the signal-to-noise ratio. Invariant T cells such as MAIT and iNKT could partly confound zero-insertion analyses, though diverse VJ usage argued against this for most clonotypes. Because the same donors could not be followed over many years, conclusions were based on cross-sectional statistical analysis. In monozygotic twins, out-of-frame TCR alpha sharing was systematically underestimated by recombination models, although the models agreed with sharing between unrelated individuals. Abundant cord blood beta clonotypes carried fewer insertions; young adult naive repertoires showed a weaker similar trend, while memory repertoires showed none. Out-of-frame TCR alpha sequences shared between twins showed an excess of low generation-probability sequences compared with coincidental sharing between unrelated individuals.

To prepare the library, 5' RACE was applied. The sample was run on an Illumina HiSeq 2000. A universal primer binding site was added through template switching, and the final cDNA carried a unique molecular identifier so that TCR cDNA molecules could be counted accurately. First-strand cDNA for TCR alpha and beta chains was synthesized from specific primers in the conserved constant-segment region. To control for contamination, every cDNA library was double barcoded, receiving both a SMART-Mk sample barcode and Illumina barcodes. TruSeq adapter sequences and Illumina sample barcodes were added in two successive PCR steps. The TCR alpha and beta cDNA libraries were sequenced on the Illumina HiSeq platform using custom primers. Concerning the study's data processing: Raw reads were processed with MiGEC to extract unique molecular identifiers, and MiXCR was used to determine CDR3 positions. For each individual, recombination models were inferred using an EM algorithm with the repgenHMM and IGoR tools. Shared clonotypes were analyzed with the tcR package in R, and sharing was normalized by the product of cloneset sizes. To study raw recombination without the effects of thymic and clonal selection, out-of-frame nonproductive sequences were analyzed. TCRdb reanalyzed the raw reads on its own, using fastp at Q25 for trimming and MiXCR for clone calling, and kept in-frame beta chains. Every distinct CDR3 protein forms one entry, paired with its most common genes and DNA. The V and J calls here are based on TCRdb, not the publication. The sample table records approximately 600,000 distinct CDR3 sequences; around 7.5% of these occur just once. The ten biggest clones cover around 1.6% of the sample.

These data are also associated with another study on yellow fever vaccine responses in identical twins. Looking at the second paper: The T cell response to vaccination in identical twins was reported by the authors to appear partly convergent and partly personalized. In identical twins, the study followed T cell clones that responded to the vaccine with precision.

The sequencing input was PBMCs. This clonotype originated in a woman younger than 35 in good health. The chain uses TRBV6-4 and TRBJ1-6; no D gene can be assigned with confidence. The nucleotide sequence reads TGTGCCAGCAGTGACAGCCCCCTTTCACCCCTCCACTTT. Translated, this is CASSDSPLSPLHF.